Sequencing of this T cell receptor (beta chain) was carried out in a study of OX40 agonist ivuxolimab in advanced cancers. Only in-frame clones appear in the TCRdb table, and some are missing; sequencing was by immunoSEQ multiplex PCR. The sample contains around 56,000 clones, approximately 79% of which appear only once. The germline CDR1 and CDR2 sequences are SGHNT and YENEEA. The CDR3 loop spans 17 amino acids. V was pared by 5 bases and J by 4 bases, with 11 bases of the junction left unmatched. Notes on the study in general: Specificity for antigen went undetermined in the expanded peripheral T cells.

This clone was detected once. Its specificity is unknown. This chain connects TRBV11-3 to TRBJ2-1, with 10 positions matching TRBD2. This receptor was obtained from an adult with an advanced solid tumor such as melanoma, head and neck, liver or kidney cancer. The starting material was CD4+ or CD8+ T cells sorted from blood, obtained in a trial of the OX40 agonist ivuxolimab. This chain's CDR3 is CASSPGERGGPYNEQFF. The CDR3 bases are TGTGCCAGCAGCCCCGGGGAGCGGGGGGGCCCTTACAATGAGCAGTTCTTC. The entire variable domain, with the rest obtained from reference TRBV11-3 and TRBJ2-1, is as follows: EAGVVQSPRYKIIEKKQPVAFWCNPISGHNTLYWYLQNLGQGPELLIRYENEEAVDDSQLPKDRFSAERLKGVDSTLKIQPAELGDSAVYLCASSPGERGGPYNEQFFGPGTRLTVL.